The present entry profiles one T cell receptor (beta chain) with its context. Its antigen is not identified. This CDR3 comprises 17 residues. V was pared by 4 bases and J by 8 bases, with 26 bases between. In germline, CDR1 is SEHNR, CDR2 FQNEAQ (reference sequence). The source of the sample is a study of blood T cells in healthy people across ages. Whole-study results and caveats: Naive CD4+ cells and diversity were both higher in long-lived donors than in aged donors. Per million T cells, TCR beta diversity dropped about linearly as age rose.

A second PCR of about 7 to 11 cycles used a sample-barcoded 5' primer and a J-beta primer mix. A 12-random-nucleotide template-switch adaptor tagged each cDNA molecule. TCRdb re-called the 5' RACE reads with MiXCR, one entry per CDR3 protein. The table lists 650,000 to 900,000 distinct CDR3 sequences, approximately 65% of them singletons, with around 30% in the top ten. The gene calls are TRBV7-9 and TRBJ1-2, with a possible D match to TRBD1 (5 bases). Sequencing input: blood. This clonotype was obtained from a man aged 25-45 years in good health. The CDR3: CASSSNGGRVSGGGYTF. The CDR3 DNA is TGTGCCAGCAGCTCCAATGGGGGACGCGTGAGTGGCGGGGGCTACACCTTC.